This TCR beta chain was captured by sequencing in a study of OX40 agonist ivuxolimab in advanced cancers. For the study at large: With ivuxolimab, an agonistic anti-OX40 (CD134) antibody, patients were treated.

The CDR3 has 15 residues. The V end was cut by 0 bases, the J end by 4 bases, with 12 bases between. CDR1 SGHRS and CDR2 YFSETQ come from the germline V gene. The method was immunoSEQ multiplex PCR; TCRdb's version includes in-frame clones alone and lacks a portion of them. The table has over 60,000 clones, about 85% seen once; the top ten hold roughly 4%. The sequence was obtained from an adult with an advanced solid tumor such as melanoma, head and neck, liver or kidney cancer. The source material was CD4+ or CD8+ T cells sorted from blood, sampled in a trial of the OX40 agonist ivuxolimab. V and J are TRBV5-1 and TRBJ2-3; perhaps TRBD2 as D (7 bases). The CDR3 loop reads CASSLAGGLADTQYF. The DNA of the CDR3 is TGCGCCAGCAGCTTGGCGGGGGGCTTGGCAGATACGCAGTATTTT.